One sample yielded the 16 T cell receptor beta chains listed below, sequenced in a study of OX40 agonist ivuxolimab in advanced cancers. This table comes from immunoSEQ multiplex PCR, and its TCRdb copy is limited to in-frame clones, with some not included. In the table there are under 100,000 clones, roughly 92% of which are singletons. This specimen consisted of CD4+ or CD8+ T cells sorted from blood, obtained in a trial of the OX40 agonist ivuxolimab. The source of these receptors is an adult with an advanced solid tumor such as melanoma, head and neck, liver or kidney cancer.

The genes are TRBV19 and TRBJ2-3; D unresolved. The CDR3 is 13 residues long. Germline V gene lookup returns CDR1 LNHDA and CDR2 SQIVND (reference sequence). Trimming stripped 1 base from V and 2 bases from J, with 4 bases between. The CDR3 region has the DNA TGTGCCAGTAGTATAGGGCACACAGATACGCAGTATTTT. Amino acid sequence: CASSIGHTDTQYF.

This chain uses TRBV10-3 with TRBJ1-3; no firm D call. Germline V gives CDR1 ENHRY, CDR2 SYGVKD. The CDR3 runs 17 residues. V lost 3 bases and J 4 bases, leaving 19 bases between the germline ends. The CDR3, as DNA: TGTGCCATCAGTGAACGGCTTACACGACAAGGGGGAAACACCATATATTTT. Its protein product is CAISERLTRQGGNTIYF.

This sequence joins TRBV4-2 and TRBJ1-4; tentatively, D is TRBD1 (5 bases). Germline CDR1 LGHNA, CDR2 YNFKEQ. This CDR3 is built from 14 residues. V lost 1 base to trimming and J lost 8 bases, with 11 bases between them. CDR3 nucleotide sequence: TGTGCCAGCAGCCAAGGGGGCGTCGGAGAAAAACTGTTTTTT. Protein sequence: CASSQGGVGEKLFF.

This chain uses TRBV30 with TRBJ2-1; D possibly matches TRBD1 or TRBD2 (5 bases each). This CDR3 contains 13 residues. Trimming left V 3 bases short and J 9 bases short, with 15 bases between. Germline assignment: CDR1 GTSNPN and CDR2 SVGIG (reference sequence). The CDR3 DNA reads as TGTGCCTGGAGAGGGGCAGGGACGACTGAGCAGTTCTTC. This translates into CAWRGAGTTEQFF.

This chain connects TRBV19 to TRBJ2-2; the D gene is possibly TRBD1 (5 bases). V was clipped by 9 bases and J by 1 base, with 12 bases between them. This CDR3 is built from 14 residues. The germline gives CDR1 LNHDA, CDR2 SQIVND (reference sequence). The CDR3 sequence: CASRLGQNTGELFF. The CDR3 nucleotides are TGTGCCAGCAGACTTGGACAGAACACCGGGGAGCTGTTTTTT.

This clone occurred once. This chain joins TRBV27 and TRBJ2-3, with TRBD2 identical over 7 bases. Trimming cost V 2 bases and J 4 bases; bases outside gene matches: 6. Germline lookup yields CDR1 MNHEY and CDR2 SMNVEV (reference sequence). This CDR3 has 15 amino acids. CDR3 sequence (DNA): TGTGCCAGCAGTTTAAGAGAGAGCGGGGCAGATACGCAGTATTTT. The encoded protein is CASSLRESGADTQYF.

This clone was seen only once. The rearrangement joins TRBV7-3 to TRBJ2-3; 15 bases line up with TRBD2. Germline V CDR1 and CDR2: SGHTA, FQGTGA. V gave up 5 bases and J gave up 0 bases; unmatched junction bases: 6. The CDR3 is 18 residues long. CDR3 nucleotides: TGTGCCAGCAGCCCTGGACTAGCGGGAGGGCCCAGCACAGATACGCAGTATTTT. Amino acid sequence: CASSPGLAGGPSTDTQYF.

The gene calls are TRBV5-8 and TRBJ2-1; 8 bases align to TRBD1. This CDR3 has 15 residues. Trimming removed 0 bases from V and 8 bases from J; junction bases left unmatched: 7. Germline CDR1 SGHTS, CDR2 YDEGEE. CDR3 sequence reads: CASSLAWTGNDEQFF. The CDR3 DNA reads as TGTGCCAGCAGCTTGGCGTGGACAGGGAACGATGAGCAGTTCTTC.

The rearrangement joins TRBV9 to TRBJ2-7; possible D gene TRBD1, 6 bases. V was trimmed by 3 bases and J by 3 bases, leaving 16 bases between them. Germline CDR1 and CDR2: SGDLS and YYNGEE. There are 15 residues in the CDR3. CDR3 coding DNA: TGTGCCAGCAGCGACGGCCGATCGGACAGCTACGAGCAGTACTTC. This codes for CASSDGRSDSYEQYF.

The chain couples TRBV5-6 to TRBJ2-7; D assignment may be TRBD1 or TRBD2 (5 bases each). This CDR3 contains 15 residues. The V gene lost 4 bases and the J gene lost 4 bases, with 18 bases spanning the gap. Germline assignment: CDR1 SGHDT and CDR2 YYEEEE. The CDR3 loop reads CASSPWGLSGYEQYF. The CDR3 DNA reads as TGTGCCAGCAGCCCCTGGGGCCTCTCGGGATACGAGCAGTACTTC.

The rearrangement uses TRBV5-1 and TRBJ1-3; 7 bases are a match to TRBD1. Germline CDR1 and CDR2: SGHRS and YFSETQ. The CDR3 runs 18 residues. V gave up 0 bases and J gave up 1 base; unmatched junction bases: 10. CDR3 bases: TGCGCCAGCAGCTTGGACGGCGGGACAGCTCCTTCTGGAAACACCATATATTTT. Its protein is CASSLDGGTAPSGNTIYF.

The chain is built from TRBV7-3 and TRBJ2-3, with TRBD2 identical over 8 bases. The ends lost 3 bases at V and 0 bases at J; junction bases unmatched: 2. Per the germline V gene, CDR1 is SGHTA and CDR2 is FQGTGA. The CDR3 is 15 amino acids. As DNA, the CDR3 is TGTGCCAGCAGCTTGGCGGGGGGAAGCACAGATACGCAGTATTTT. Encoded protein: CASSLAGGSTDTQYF. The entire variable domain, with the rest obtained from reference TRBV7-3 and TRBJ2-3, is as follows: GAGVSQTPSNKVTEKGKYVELRCDPISGHTALYWYRQSLGQGPEFLIYFQGTGAADDSGLPNDRFFAVRPEGSVSTLKIQRTERGDSAVYLCASSLAGGSTDTQYFGPGTRLTVL.

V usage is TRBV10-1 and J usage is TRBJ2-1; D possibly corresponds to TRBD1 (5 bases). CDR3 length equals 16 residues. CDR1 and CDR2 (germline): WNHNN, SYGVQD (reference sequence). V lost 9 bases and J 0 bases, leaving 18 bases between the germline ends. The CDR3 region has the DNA TGCGCCAGGATCCTACAGGATCTGAACTCCTACAATGAGCAGTTCTTC. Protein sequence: CARILQDLNSYNEQFF.

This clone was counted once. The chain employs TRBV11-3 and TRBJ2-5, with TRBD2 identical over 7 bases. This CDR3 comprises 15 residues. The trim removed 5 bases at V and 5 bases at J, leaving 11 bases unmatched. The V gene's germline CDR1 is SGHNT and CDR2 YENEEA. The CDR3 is CASSQGTMGWETQYF. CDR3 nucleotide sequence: TGTGCCAGCAGCCAAGGGACTATGGGATGGGAGACCCAGTACTTC.

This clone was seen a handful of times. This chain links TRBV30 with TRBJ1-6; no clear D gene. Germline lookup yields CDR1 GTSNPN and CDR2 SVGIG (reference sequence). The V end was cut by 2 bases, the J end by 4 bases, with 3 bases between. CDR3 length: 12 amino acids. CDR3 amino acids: CAWSLYNSPLHF. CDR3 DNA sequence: TGTGCCTGGAGTCTTTATAATTCACCCCTCCACTTT.

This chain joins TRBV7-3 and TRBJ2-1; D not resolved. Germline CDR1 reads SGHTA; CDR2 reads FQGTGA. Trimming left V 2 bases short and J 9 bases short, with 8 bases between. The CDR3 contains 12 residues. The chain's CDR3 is CASSLSGVEQFF. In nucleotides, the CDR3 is TGTGCCAGCAGCTTATCAGGAGTTGAGCAGTTCTTC. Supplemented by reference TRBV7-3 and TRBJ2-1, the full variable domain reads GAGVSQTPSNKVTEKGKYVELRCDPISGHTALYWYRQSLGQGPEFLIYFQGTGAADDSGLPNDRFFAVRPEGSVSTLKIQRTERGDSAVYLCASSLSGVEQFFGPGTRLTVL.